The clone carrying this T cell receptor beta chain was recorded at least ten times. The V and J ends lost 0 bases and 0 bases respectively, with 15 bases between them. The CDR3 loop spans 17 amino acids. Germline V gives CDR1 LGHNA, CDR2 YSLEER. As it was prepared, the TCRbeta library received unique molecular identifiers. TCRdb passed the PCR reads through MiXCR, listing each CDR3 protein once. The sample lists a few hundred thousand distinct CDR3 sequences, under 13% occurring once. This sample was taken from a study of T-cell reconstitution after alpha-beta-depleted transplantation in children. The sequenced sample was PBMCs from the stem cell graft donor, obtained from the stem cell graft. The receptor's source is a human donor who donated a stem cell graft to a child with acute lymphoblastic leukemia. The rearrangement links TRBV4-3 to TRBJ2-7, with D possibly called TRBD1 or TRBD2 (5 bases each). The CDR3 coding sequence is TGCGCCAGCAGCCAAGAAGATGATGCCGGGGCCTCCTACGAGCAGTACTTC. This encodes CASSQEDDAGASYEQYF.